The rows below give T cell receptor beta chains drawn from one sample of a study of CD8+ T cells in alopecia areata. Libraries were prepared by immunoSEQ multiplex PCR; TCRdb keeps only in-frame clonotypes and omits some of them. This table holds more than 95,000 clones, approximately 47% found once. Sample: NKG2D-low CD8+ T cells sorted from blood. Receptors were obtained from a human donor with alopecia areata. Both conserved end residues are part of each CDR3. A D gene is named only where the DNA matches it firmly.

D: .
J: TRBJ2-7
V: TRBV27
CDR3: CASSLGDNYEQYF

D: .
J: TRBJ2-1
V: TRBV30
CDR3: CAWTWWELSNEQFF

D: .
J: TRBJ2-7
V: TRBV29-1
CDR3: CSVSMATQSYEQYF

D: .
J: TRBJ1-1
V: TRBV5-6
CDR3: CASSYGTGTGNTEAFF

D: .
J: TRBJ1-1
V: TRBV27
CDR3: CASSYRAGAEAFF

D: TRBD2
J: TRBJ2-7
V: TRBV7-9
CDR3: CASTPGGANEQYF

D: .
J: TRBJ2-5
V: TRBV27
CDR3: CASSYDSTGTQYF

D: TRBD2
J: TRBJ2-5
V: TRBV29-1
CDR3: CSVELAGYQETQYF

D: TRBD1
J: TRBJ2-3
V: TRBV28
CDR3: CASRIQGAGDTQYF

D: TRBD1
J: TRBJ1-1
V: TRBV7-9
CDR3: CASSQPGGHPTEAFF

D: .
J: TRBJ2-7
V: TRBV29-1
CDR3: CSVGEGFSYEQYF

D: .
J: TRBJ2-1
V: TRBV9
CDR3: CASSGRVGGPYNEQFF

D: TRBD1
J: TRBJ1-1
V: TRBV5-1
CDR3: CASSWGQGSTEAFF

D: .
J: TRBJ2-1
V: TRBV27
CDR3: CASAGSRNEQFF

D: .
J: TRBJ2-7
V: TRBV29-1
CDR3: CSVELGARYEQYF

D: .
J: TRBJ2-7
V: TRBV4-3
CDR3: CASSQDPGSYEQYF

D: .
J: TRBJ2-5
V: TRBV5-1
CDR3: CASSPVGTSQETQYF

D: .
J: TRBJ2-5
V: TRBV25-1
CDR3: CASSESVKETQYF

D: .
J: TRBJ2-7
V: TRBV5-4
CDR3: CASSLEVGSYEQYF

D: TRBD1
J: .
V: TRBV29-1
CDR3: CSVDTGQDHEQYF

D: .
J: TRBJ2-7
V: TRBV27
CDR3: CASSLFGQSSYEQYF

D: TRBD1
J: TRBJ1-2
V: TRBV30
CDR3: CAWLTGGRYGYTF

D: .
J: TRBJ1-1
V: TRBV30
CDR3: CAWSETENTEAFF

D: TRBD2
J: TRBJ2-5
V: TRBV29-1
CDR3: CSVELAGAQETQYF

D: .
J: TRBJ2-1
V: TRBV29-1
CDR3: CSVAQGIHNEQFF

D: .
J: TRBJ1-2
V: TRBV23-1
CDR3: CASSHRDTLNYGYTF

D: .
J: TRBJ2-7
V: TRBV5-1
CDR3: CASRGISLYEQYF

D: .
J: TRBJ1-5
V: TRBV28
CDR3: CASSFLGTGQPQHF

D: .
J: TRBJ2-5
V: TRBV6-5
CDR3: CASSYGGSGQESQYF